These 18 T cell receptor beta chains originate from one sample sequenced in a study of early T cells in non-severe SARS-CoV-2 infection (dated by TCRdb to the early 2020s). The method behind the library was 5' RACE. Instrument on record: NextSeq 500. Using fastp at Q25 and MiXCR, TCRdb reprocessed the public reads and kept productive beta chains. Every distinct CDR3 protein forms one entry, paired with its most common genes and DNA. The sample has more than 95,000 distinct CDR3 sequences on record, more than 13% of them singletons. The top ten constitute about a fifth of the sample. The sequenced sample was whole blood. These receptors originate from an adult who was a healthcare worker with PCR-confirmed SARS-CoV-2 infection or an uninfected control (not recorded which).

The CDR3 region is CASASAGTGVHEQYF. The CDR3 DNA reads as TGTGCCAGCGCCTCTGCCGGGACAGGGGTCCACGAGCAGTACTTC. The chain employs TRBV28 and TRBJ2-7; 10 bases fit TRBD1. This CDR3 has 15 amino acids. Unmatched junction bases numbered 12, after V lost 8 bases and J lost 5 bases. Germline V gives CDR1 MDHEN, CDR2 SYDVKM.

This clonotype has only a few counts. The V gene is TRBV5-1, the J gene TRBJ2-5; 13 bases agree with TRBD2. Trimming at V came to 3 bases and at J to 2 bases, leaving 4 bases not matched to a gene. The CDR3 contains 16 residues. Germline values: CDR1 SGHRS, CDR2 YFSETQ. The CDR3 here is CASSWTSGGQQETQYF. Written as DNA, the CDR3 is TGCGCCAGCAGCTGGACTAGCGGGGGCCAACAAGAGACCCAGTACTTC.

V usage is TRBV6-6 and J usage is TRBJ1-1; TRBD1 agrees at 7 bases. This CDR3 has 15 amino acids. V was pared by 5 bases and J by 4 bases, with 10 bases of the junction left unmatched. The germline V gene has CDR1 MNHNY and CDR2 SVGAGI (reference sequence). The CDR3 is CASSPGQVMSTEAFF. The CDR3 DNA sequence: TGTGCCAGCAGTCCTGGACAGGTTATGAGCACTGAAGCTTTCTTT.

The V call is TRBV19, the J call TRBJ2-1; a possible D gene is TRBD2 (6 bases). CDR3 size: 15 residues. Germline lookup yields CDR1 LNHDA and CDR2 SQIVND (reference sequence). Trimming took 7 bases from V and 8 from J, leaving 21 bases between them. The CDR3 region has the DNA TGTGCCAGTAATGACCGGGACTCATCCGGTGATGAGCAGTTCTTC. This gives the protein CASNDRDSSGDEQFF.

The CDR3 nucleotides are TGCGCCAGCAGCTTGGCAGGTGTTAACTCACCCCTCCACTTT. This gives the protein CASSLAGVNSPLHF. This sequence joins TRBV5-1 and TRBJ1-6; D is unresolved. CDR3 length: 14 amino acids. Deletions cut 0 bases from V and 10 bases from J, with 11 bases between. Germline V gives CDR1 SGHRS, CDR2 YFSETQ.

A few counts support this clonotype. The V call is TRBV6-1, the J call TRBJ1-1, with TRBD1 matching over 7 bases. The CDR3 is made up of 13 amino acids. Unmatched junction bases numbered 8, after V lost 4 bases and J lost 9 bases. CDR1 and CDR2 from the germline V gene are MNHNS and SASEGT. CDR3 loop: CASSGPGQTKAFF. The CDR3 region has the DNA TGTGCCAGCAGTGGGCCGGGACAGACGAAAGCTTTCTTT.

The J gene is TRBJ1-1, the V gene TRBV13; D unclear. Trimming stripped 4 bases from V and 7 bases from J, with 10 bases between. The CDR3 covers 12 residues. Germline V gives CDR1 PRHDT, CDR2 FYEKMQ (reference sequence). CDR3 DNA: TGTGCCAGCAGCTCGGTAACGTTTGAAGCTTTCTTT. Protein: CASSSVTFEAFF. The variable domain in full, with the rest retrieved from reference TRBV13 and TRBJ1-1, is AAGVIQSPRHLIKEKRETATLKCYPIPRHDTVYWYQQGPGQDPQFLISFYEKMQSDKGSIPDRFSAQQFSDYHSELNMSSLELGDSALYFCASSSVTFEAFFGQGTRLTVV.

This clonotype was counted between two and nine times. V and J are TRBV19 and TRBJ2-3; D is ambiguous. The CDR3 is 13 residues long. Germline V gene lookup returns CDR1 LNHDA and CDR2 SQIVND (reference sequence). Deletions cut 8 bases from V and 6 bases from J, with 15 bases between. CDR3 DNA sequence: TGTGCCAGTCCGGGCTCGTTCAACGATACGCAGTATTTT. This codes for CASPGSFNDTQYF.

The V gene is TRBV9, the J gene TRBJ2-7; 7 bases agree with TRBD1. Germline V CDR1 and CDR2: SGDLS, YYNGEE. J lost 3 bases, V lost 2 bases, and 8 bases had no gene match. CDR3 length equals 15 residues. CDR3 amino acids: CASSVQGDPLYEQYF. The CDR3 DNA follows: TGTGCCAGCAGCGTTCAGGGGGACCCCCTCTACGAGCAGTACTTC. Looking up the rest from reference TRBV9 and TRBJ2-7 gives the full variable domain: DSGVTQTPKHLITATGQRVTLRCSPRSGDLSVYWYQQSLDQGLQFLIQYYNGEERAKGNILERFSAQQFPDLHSELNLSSLELGDSALYFCASSVQGDPLYEQYFGPGTRLTVT.

This chain uses TRBV11-2 with TRBJ1-4; D gene uncertain. The CDR3 length is 14 residues. Germline CDR1 is SGHAT and CDR2 is FQNNGV. The germline V and J ends were trimmed by 8 bases and 5 bases, with 15 bases remaining between them. The CDR3: CASGTLRDNEKLFF. The CDR3 region has the DNA TGTGCCAGCGGCACACTACGAGACAATGAAAAACTGTTTTTT.

The table lists this clonotype with a few counts. This chain joins TRBV7-9 and TRBJ2-7; D is perhaps TRBD1 (7 bases). V lost 4 bases and J 2 bases, leaving 12 bases between the germline ends. Germline CDR1 and CDR2: SEHNR and FQNEAQ (reference sequence). This CDR3 region has 14 residues. This chain's CDR3 is CASSSQGEAYEQYF. CDR3 sequence (DNA): TGTGCCAGCAGCTCCCAGGGGGAGGCCTACGAGCAGTACTTC.

This sequence joins TRBV20-1 and TRBJ1-1; D is unclear. The germline CDR1 and CDR2 sequences are DFQATT and SNEGSKA (reference sequence). V gave up 1 base and J gave up 2 bases, with 14 bases separating them. CDR3 length equals 15 residues. The CDR3 sequence is CSARVGSLTNTEAFF. The CDR3 DNA is TGCAGTGCTAGAGTTGGGTCGCTGACAAACACTGAAGCTTTCTTT.

This chain links TRBV4-1 with TRBJ2-7, with 9 bases that match TRBD1. The CDR3 contains 14 residues. J was trimmed by 4 bases and V by 6 bases; bases with no gene match: 7. Germline V lookup: CDR1 MGHRA, CDR2 YSYEKL. For the CDR3, the DNA is TGCGCCAGCAGGAGGGACAGGGTGACTTACGAGCAGTACTTC. This gives the protein CASRRDRVTYEQYF.

This clonotype was observed a handful of times. Here the CDR3 DNA reads TGTGCCAGCATATCCGGTCCGGCCACCGGGGAGCTGTTTTTT. Its translation: CASISGPATGELFF. The chain recombines TRBV28 with TRBJ2-2; the D is unclear. Per germline, CDR1 MDHEN and CDR2 SYDVKM. The CDR3 is made up of 14 amino acids. Trimming pared 7 bases from V and 4 bases from J, leaving 13 bases between. The full variable domain, in which reference TRBV28 and TRBJ2-2 provide the parts outside the CDR3, is DVKVTQSSRYLVKRTGEKVFLECVQDMDHENMFWYRQDPGLGLRLIYFSYDVKMKEKGDIPEGYSVSREKKERFSLILESASTNQTSMYLCASISGPATGELFFGEGSRLTVL.

This clonotype showed up just a few times. The chain is built from TRBV5-1 and TRBJ2-7, with D possibly TRBD1 on 5 matching bases. Trimming took off 4 bases at V and 0 bases at J, with 11 bases between the two ends. The CDR3 length is 14 residues. The germline gives CDR1 SGHRS, CDR2 YFSETQ. CDR3 nucleotides: TGCGCCAGCAGCACGACAGACCGCTCCTACGAGCAGTACTTC. It translates to CASSTTDRSYEQYF.

This clonotype was observed at least ten times. The chain is built from TRBV6-5 and TRBJ2-7; no clear D gene. The germline V and J ends were trimmed by 2 bases and 2 bases, with 10 bases remaining between them. Germline V gene data show CDR1 as MNHEY and CDR2 as SVGAGI. The CDR3 has 14 residues. In DNA, the CDR3 is TGTGCCAGCAGTTACGGCAGGCGGCCCTACGAGCAGTACTTC. It specifies CASSYGRRPYEQYF.

J is TRBJ1-1 and V is TRBV29-1; D might be TRBD1 (6 bases). There are 12 residues in the CDR3. The V end was cut by 6 bases, the J end by 1 base, with 9 bases between. Germline CDR1 is SQVTM and CDR2 is ANQGSEA. The CDR3 sequence is CSVLQGNTEAFF. The CDR3 DNA follows: TGCAGCGTGCTACAGGGGAACACTGAAGCTTTCTTT.

The V call is TRBV9, the J call TRBJ1-6; D is ambiguous. Germline V lookup: CDR1 SGDLS, CDR2 YYNGEE. The CDR3 runs 14 residues. Between the trimmed V and J ends, which lost 0 bases and 9 bases, there was a span of 10 bases. The CDR3 DNA is TGTGCCAGCAGCGTAGCTGGGGAGAGTTCACCCCTCCACTTT. Amino acids: CASSVAGESSPLHF.